Sequencing of this TCR beta chain was carried out in a study of cytomegalovirus exposure and HLA in healthy donors. General study points: Cytomegalovirus-associated TCR beta chains were listed, numbering some 170.

After removal of 5 bases from V and 4 bases from J, the junction contained 12 bases not matched to a gene. Germline V lookup: CDR1 SGHVS, CDR2 FQNEAQ. The length of the CDR3 is 17 residues. Sequencing was performed with immunoSEQ multiplex PCR; in TCRdb, only in-frame clones are kept and a portion is missing. Of about 110,000 clones listed, 90% to 97% are singletons. Comment on this clone: Its matching antigen is unknown.

This receptor was identified in a woman between 18 and 29 years old in good health and CMV-seronegative. The J gene is TRBJ2-2, the V gene TRBV7-8; 8 bases fit TRBD2. The sample was PBMCs. CDR3 protein: CASSPEFGGGSTGELFF. DNA of the CDR3: TGTGCCAGCAGCCCGGAGTTCGGGGGGGGGAGCACCGGGGAGCTGTTTTTT.